This T cell receptor (beta chain) is from a study of blood T cell repertoires in COVID-19. Study context: Acute-phase and convalescent COVID-19 samples originated in the United States, Italy and Spain.

Clones were sequenced by immunoSEQ multiplex PCR, and TCRdb holds only the in-frame ones, with some missing. The sample contains about 180,000 clones, around 88% of which appear only once. This clone has a handful of counts. V lost 4 bases, J lost 8 bases, and 5 bases stayed unmatched. The CDR3 runs 14 residues. The germline V gene has CDR1 MGHDK and CDR2 SYGVNS. Recruits, aged roughly 18 to 95 years, lived in 25 or so US areas. Participant-reported clinical history was the basis for cohort assignment. Sequenced: PBMCs or T cells enriched from blood (not recorded which). This sequence was found in a woman in her 30s who had recovered from COVID-19. The V call is TRBV25-1, the J call TRBJ1-6, with 7 positions matching TRBD1. CDR3 nucleotides: TGTGCCAGCAGTGCCGGGACAGCCCATTCACCCCTCCACTTT. Amino acid sequence: CASSAGTAHSPLHF.